This TCR beta chain was identified in a study of post-analysis software for immune sequencing data. Background on the study: In terms of disease course, relapsing-remitting, secondary progressive and progressive-relapsing multiple sclerosis were included.

Broader study findings: Compared with controls, patients showed significantly lower normalized Chao1 diversity. Same-batch samples co-clustered strongly by F measure.

Unique molecular identifiers tagged the TCR beta cDNA libraries. The source material, about 0.9 to 10 million T cells, gave rise to approximately 520,000 cDNA molecules. TCRdb used MiXCR to reprocess the PCR reads, holding one entry per CDR3 protein. Of roughly 410,000 distinct CDR3 sequences in the sample, approximately 33% were seen once. Note on this clonotype: Its antigen is currently unknown.

The sample was blood. This TCR came from a girl aged 10-17 years with multiple sclerosis.

The CDR3 loop is CATSDGTASTDTQYF. CDR3 in DNA: TGTGCCACCAGTGATGGGACCGCTAGCACAGATACGCAGTATTTT. J is TRBJ2-3 and V is TRBV24-1; D may match TRBD1 or TRBD2 (5 bases each). The CDR3 has 15 amino acids. Germline V gene sequence: CDR1 KGHDR, CDR2 SFDVKD. With 3 bases removed from V and 0 bases from J, the gap between germline ends came to 9 bases.